This T cell receptor beta chain is drawn from a study of beta chain features in type 1 diabetes. CD4+ naive, central memory, regulatory and stem cell-like memory cells were sorted via CD45RO/CCR7/CD25/CD127/CD95/CD27. Trimming took off 6 bases at V and 8 bases at J, with 17 bases between the two ends. CDR3 length: 14 residues. CDR1 is PRHDT, CDR2 FYEKMQ, per germline (reference sequence). This clone was recorded many times. Reverse transcribing all isolated RNA meant expressed TCRB transcripts were sequenced. Profiling relied on immunoSEQ multiplex PCR, and the TCRdb table lists in-frame clones only, not all of them. The sample carries 200,000 to 250,000 clones, roughly a tenth recorded once.

Sequencing was carried out using central memory CD4+ T cells from blood. The receptor comes from a man aged 18 to 35 in good health. The V gene is TRBV13, the J gene TRBJ2-1; tentatively, D is TRBD2 (6 bases). For the CDR3, the DNA is TGTGCCAGCAGTTCGGGGGAGACAGCACATGAGCAGTTCTTC. Residues: CASSSGETAHEQFF.